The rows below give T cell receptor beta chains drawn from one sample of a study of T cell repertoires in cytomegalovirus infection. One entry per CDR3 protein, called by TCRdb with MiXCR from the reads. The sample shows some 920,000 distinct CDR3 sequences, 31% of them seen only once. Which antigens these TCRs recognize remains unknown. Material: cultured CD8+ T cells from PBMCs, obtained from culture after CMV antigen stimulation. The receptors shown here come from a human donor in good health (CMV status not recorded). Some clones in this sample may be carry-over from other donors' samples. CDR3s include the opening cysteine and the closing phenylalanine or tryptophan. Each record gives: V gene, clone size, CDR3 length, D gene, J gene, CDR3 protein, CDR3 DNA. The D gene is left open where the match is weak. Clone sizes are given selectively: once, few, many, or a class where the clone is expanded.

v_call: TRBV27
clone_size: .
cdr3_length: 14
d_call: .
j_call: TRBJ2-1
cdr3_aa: CASFGGGAYNEQFF
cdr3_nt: TGTGCCAGCTTCGGAGGGGGGGCCTACAATGAGCAGTTCTTC

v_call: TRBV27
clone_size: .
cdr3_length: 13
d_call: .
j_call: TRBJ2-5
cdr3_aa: CASSPTQWETQYF
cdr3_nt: TGTGCCAGCAGTCCCACACAATGGGAGACCCAGTACTTC

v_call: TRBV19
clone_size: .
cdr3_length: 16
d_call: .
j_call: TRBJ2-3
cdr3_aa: CASSIAGALSTDTQYF
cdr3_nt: TGTGCCAGTAGTATAGCGGGGGCACTAAGCACAGATACGCAGTATTTT

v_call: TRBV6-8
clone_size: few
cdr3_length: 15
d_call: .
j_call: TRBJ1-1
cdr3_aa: CASSYSSGANTEAFF
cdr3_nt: TGTGCCAGCAGTTACTCTTCAGGGGCGAACACTGAAGCTTTCTTT

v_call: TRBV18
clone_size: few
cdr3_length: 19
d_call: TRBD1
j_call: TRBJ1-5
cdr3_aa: CASSPEKLTGTGLNQPQHF
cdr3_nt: TGTGCCAGCTCACCGGAGAAATTAACCGGGACAGGGCTCAATCAGCCCCAGCATTTT

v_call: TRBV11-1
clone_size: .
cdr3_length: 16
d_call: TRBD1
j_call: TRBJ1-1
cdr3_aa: CASSYRDRGRYTEAFF
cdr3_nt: TGTGCCAGCAGCTACCGGGACAGGGGGCGTTATACTGAAGCTTTCTTT

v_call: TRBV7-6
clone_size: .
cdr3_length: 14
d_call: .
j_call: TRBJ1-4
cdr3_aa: CASSSRDLGEKLFF
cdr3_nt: TGTGCCAGCAGCTCCCGGGACCTCGGTGAAAAACTGTTTTTT

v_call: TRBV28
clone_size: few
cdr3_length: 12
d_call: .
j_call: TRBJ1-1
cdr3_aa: CASGRLYTEAFF
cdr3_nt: TGTGCCAGCGGGCGCCTGTACACTGAAGCTTTCTTT

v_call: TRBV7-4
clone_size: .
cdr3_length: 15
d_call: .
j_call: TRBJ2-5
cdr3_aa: CASSLYFAGTETQYF
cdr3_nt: TGTGCCAGCAGCTTATATTTTGCGGGTACGGAGACCCAGTACTTC

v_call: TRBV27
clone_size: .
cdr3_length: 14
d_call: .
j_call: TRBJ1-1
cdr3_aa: CASSLVEGMSEAFF
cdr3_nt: TGTGCCAGCAGTTTAGTTGAGGGAATGTCTGAAGCTTTCTTT

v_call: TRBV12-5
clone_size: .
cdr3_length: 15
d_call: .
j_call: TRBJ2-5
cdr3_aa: CASGLWGGGQETQYF
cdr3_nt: TGTGCTAGTGGTTTGTGGGGCGGGGGCCAGGAGACCCAGTACTTC

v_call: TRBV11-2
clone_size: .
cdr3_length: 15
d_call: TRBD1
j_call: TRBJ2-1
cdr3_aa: CASSLYRGIYNEQFF
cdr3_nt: TGTGCCAGCAGCTTGTACAGGGGAATATACAATGAGCAGTTCTTC

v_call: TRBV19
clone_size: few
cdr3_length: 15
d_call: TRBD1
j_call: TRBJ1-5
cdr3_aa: CASRADRERNQPQHF
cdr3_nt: TGTGCCAGTAGGGCCGACAGGGAACGAAATCAGCCCCAGCATTTT

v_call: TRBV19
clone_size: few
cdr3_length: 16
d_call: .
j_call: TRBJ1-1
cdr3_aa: CASNELIRQANTEAFF
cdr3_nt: TGTGCCAGTAATGAGTTAATTCGACAGGCGAACACTGAAGCTTTCTTT

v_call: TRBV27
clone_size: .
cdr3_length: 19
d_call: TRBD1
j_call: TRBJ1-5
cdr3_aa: CASSYFGTGARGINQPQHF
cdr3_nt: TGTGCCAGCAGTTATTTTGGGACAGGGGCAAGAGGGATCAATCAGCCCCAGCATTTT

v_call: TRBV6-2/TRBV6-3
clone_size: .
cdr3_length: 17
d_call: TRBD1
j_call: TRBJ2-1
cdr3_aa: CASSYPYRGRRHNEQFF
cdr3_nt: TGTGCCAGCAGTTACCCCTACAGGGGAAGGAGACACAATGAGCAGTTCTTC

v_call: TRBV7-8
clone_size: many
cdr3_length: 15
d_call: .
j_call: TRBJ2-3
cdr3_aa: CASSSTGTITDTQYF
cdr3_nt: TGTGCCAGCAGCTCAACCGGGACCATCACAGATACGCAGTATTTT

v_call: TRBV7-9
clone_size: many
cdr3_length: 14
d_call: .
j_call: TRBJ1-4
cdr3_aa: CASRPLGSNEKLFF
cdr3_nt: TGTGCCAGCAGGCCTCTGGGATCTAATGAAAAACTGTTTTTT

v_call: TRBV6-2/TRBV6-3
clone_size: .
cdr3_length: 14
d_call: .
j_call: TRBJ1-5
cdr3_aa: CASSDSFSNQPQHF
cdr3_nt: TGTGCCAGCAGTGACAGCTTTAGCAATCAGCCCCAGCATTTT

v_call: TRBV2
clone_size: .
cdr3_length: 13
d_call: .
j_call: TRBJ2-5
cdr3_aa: CASKGHLGETQYF
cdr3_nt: TGTGCCAGCAAAGGACACCTGGGAGAGACCCAGTACTTC

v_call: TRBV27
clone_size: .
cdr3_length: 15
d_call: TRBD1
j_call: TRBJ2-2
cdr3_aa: CASSETGGASGELFF
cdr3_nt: TGTGCCAGCAGCGAGACAGGGGGCGCGTCCGGGGAGCTGTTTTTT

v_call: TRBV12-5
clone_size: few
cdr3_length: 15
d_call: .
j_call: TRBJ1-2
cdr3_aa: CASGLVDGTWFGYTF
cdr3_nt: TGTGCTAGTGGTTTGGTAGATGGGACCTGGTTTGGCTACACCTTC

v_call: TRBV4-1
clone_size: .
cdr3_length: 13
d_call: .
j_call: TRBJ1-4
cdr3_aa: CASRDASNEKLFF
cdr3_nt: TGCGCCAGCAGGGACGCTTCAAATGAAAAACTGTTTTTT

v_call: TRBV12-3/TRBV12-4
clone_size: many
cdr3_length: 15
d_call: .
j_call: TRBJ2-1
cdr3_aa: CASSQHLGVGNEQFF
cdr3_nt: TGTGCCAGCAGTCAACACCTCGGGGTCGGTAATGAGCAGTTCTTC

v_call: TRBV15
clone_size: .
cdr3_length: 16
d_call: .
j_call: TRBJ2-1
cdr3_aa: CATSKPGKGAYNEQFF
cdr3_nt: TGTGCCACCAGCAAGCCAGGGAAGGGGGCCTACAATGAGCAGTTCTTC

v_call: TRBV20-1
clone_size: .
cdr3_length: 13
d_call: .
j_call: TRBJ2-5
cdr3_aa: CSARPADWETQYF
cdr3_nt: TGCAGTGCTAGGCCCGCCGATTGGGAGACCCAGTACTTC

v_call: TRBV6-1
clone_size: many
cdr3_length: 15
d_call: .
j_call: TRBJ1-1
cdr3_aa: CASSEVADVSTEAFF
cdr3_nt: TGTGCCAGCAGTGAAGTCGCAGACGTATCGACTGAAGCTTTCTTT

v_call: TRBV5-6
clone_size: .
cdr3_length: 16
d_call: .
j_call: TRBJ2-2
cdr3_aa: CASSLVRELNTGELFF
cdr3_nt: TGTGCCAGCAGCTTGGTCCGGGAACTAAACACCGGGGAGCTGTTTTTT

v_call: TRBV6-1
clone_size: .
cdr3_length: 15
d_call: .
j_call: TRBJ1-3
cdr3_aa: CASSERAGSGNTIYF
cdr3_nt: TGTGCCAGCAGTGAAAGGGCAGGCTCTGGAAACACCATATATTTT

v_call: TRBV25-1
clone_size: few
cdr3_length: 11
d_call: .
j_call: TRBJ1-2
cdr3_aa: CASSEKGLDTF
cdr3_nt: TGTGCCAGCAGTGAAAAGGGTCTTGACACCTTC

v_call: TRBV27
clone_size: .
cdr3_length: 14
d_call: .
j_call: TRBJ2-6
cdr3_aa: CASSTLIGANVLTF
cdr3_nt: TGTGCCAGCAGTACACTCATCGGGGCCAACGTCCTGACTTTC

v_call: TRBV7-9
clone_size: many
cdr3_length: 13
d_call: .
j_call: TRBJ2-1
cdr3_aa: CASSRPSALAQFF
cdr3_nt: TGTGCCAGCAGCCGACCTTCGGCGTTAGCGCAGTTCTTC

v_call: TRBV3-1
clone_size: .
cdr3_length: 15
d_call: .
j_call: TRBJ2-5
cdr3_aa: CASSQDSGEGETQYF
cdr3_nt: TGTGCCAGCAGCCAGGATTCCGGTGAAGGAGAGACCCAGTACTTC

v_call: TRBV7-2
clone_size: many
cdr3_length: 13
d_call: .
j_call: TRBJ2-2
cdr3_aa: CASSFAGTGELFF
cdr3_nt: TGTGCCAGCAGCTTTGCAGGGACCGGGGAGCTGTTTTTT

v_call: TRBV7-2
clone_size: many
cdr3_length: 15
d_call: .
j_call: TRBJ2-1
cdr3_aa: CASSLDPSGGNEQFF
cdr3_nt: TGTGCCAGCAGCTTAGATCCTAGTGGGGGGAATGAGCAGTTCTTC

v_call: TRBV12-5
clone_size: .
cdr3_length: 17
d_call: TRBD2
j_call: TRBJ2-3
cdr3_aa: CASGFLAGGPGTDTQYF
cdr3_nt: TGTGCTAGTGGTTTTCTAGCGGGGGGGCCGGGCACAGATACGCAGTATTTT

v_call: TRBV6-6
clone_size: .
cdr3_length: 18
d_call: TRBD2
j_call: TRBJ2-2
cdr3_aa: CASSYSSGGVRYTGELFF
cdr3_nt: TGTGCCAGCAGTTACTCTAGCGGGGGGGTGAGGTACACCGGGGAGCTGTTTTTT

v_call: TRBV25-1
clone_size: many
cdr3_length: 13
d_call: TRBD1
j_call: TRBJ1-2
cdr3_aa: CASKATGGNGYTF
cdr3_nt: TGTGCCAGCAAAGCGACAGGGGGTAATGGCTACACCTTC

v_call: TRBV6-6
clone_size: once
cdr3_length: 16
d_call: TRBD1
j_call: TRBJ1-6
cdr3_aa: CASSFQIQGLYSPLHF
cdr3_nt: TGTGCCAGCAGTTTCCAAATACAGGGGTTGTATTCACCCCTCCACTTT

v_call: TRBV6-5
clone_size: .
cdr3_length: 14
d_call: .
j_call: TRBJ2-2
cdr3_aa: CASSNRVNTGELFF
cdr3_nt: TGTGCCAGCAGTAACAGGGTGAACACCGGGGAGCTGTTTTTT

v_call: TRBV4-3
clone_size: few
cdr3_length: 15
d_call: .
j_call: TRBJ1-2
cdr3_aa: CASSQDTSGNYGYTF
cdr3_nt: TGCGCCAGCAGCCAAGATACTTCTGGAAACTATGGCTACACCTTC